This TCR beta chain was sequenced during a study of T cell responses to AZD1222 COVID-19 vaccine. Trimming cost V 4 bases and J 1 base; bases outside gene matches: 5. The CDR3 is 15 amino acids. Germline V lookup: CDR1 SGHNT, CDR2 YYREEE (reference sequence). This table comes from immunoSEQ multiplex PCR, and its TCRdb copy is limited to in-frame clones, with some not included. The table includes 95,000 to 100,000 clones, about 90% detected once. Of note for this clone: Its antigen is not known.

Study results and caveats: The repertoires were collected only after the peak T cell response. Spike-specific TCR breadth and depth both grew after two AZD1222 doses.

The rearrangement joins TRBV5-4 to TRBJ2-7, with TRBD2 matching 10 bases. This specimen was peripheral blood, taken on day 0 of AZD1222 vaccination. This TCR came from an adult in good health. This CDR3 reads CASSPGLASSYEQYF. In DNA form, the CDR3 reads TGTGCCAGCAGCCCGGGACTAGCGAGTTCCTACGAGCAGTACTTC.